Listed below are T cell receptor beta chains from one sample, sequenced in a study of blood T cell repertoires in COVID-19. The data were produced by immunoSEQ multiplex PCR, yet TCRdb's version contains in-frame clones alone and is incomplete. The repertoire consists of about 120,000 clones, with 81% occurring once and the leading ten covering approximately 17%. The source material was peripheral blood. The receptors originated from a man younger than 45 with COVID-19, enrolled during active disease. Each CDR3 is given with its conserved first and last residue. The order of the fields is clone size, D gene, J gene, V gene, CDR3 DNA, CDR3 protein. A D gene is named only where the DNA matches it firmly. The size field is filled for only some rows; it gives once, few, many or a size class.

. . TRBJ1-5 TRBV18 TGTGCCAGCTCACCACGGTACGGTAGCAATCAGCCCCAGCATTTT CASSPRYGSNQPQHF
. TRBD2 TRBJ2-3 TRBV24-1 TGTGCCACCTCGGGACTAGAAAGCACAGATACGCAGTATTTT CATSGLESTDTQYF
. . TRBJ1-3 TRBV28 TGTGCCAGCAGTTTACGGGGGAACACCATATATTTT CASSLRGNTIYF
. . TRBJ1-6 TRBV27 TGTGCCAGCGGCCGCCGGAGTGGGTTGAATTCACCCCTCCACTTT CASGRRSGLNSPLHF
. TRBD1 TRBJ1-5 TRBV28 TGTGCCAGCAGTTTTCCGACAGGGGGCGATCAGCCCCAGCATTTT CASSFPTGGDQPQHF
. TRBD1 TRBJ2-7 TRBV7-8 TGTGCCAGCAGCATTCCGGGACAGGGAAGTTCTAAGCAGTACTTC CASSIPGQGSSKQYF
. TRBD2 TRBJ2-2 TRBV28 TGTGCCAGCAGTCTCGGGACTAGGAGCACCGGGGAGCTGTTTTTT CASSLGTRSTGELFF
. . TRBJ2-3 TRBV5-1 TGCGCCAGCAGCTTGTCGCGGCTAGCAGGCACAGATACGCAGTATTTT CASSLSRLAGTDTQYF
. TRBD1 TRBJ1-2 TRBV4-2 TGTGCCAGCAGCCAAGAAGGAGCGACAGGGGGCTACACCTTC CASSQEGATGGYTF
. TRBD1 TRBJ1-2 TRBV5-6 TGTGCCAGCAGCGCGTGGGGGTTGGGGACAGACTACACCTTC CASSAWGLGTDYTF
once TRBD2 TRBJ2-7 TRBV6-6 TGTGCCACCTCAACCGGGACTAGCGCCATTTCGTACGAGCAGTACTTC CATSTGTSAISYEQYF
. TRBD2 TRBJ2-3 TRBV9 TGTGCCAGCAGCGCGGGTAGCGGGGGCACAGATACGCAGTATTTT CASSAGSGGTDTQYF
. . TRBJ1-5 TRBV29-1 TGCAGCGTGCAACAGGGCCCCAATCAGCCCCAGCATTTT CSVQQGPNQPQHF
. . TRBJ1-5 TRBV27 . CASSSSGGGGMNQPQHF
. . TRBJ1-2 TRBV10-3 TGTGCCATCAGCGCCCCAGGGTCGAAGGGCTACACCTTC CAISAPGSKGYTF
. . TRBJ2-7 TRBV5-1 TGCGCCAGCAGCTTGGGGCAGATGGCCGGGTCCTACGAGCAGTACTTC CASSLGQMAGSYEQYF
. . TRBJ2-1 TRBV5-5 TGTGCCAGCAGCGGAACCTTAGGGGGATACTACAATGAGCAGTTCTTC CASSGTLGGYYNEQFF
. . TRBJ2-7 TRBV29-1 TGCAGCGTTGTAGGGGTCGCGGGACAGTCTTCCGACGAGCAGTACTTC CSVVGVAGQSSDEQYF
few TRBD1 TRBJ2-6 TRBV27 TGTGCCAGCAAACAGGGGGTTGGGGCCAACGTCCTGACTTTC CASKQGVGANVLTF
. TRBD1 TRBJ2-1 TRBV11-2 TGTGCCAGCAGCTCCGGGACAGGGGGTTACAATGAGCAGTTCTTC CASSSGTGGYNEQFF
once . TRBJ1-5 TRBV19 TGTGCCAGTGTTAGACAGAATAGCAATCAGCCCCAGCATTTT CASVRQNSNQPQHF
. . TRBJ2-2 TRBV30 TGTGCCTGGAGTTCTACACAGGGTTACGGGGAGCTGTTTTTT CAWSSTQGYGELFF
. . TRBJ1-2 TRBV3-1/TRBV3-2 TGTGCCAGCAGTTTACAGAGCTATGGCTACACCTTC CASSLQSYGYTF
. . TRBJ2-5 TRBV7-9 TGTGCCAGCAGCTTTGTAGTCGGCGGCCAAGAGACCCAGTACTTC CASSFVVGGQETQYF
. . TRBJ2-2 TRBV7-9 TGTGTAGAGGAGGGGGCGCCCGGGGAGCTGTTTTTT CVEEGAPGELFF
. TRBD1 TRBJ1-4 TRBV3-1/TRBV3-2 TGTGTCAGCAGCCCCGGGACAGGAGGGATTGAAAAACTGTTTTTT CVSSPGTGGIEKLFF
. TRBD1 TRBJ1-5 TRBV10-3 TGTGCCATACAGGGGGGGCAGAATCAGCCCCAGCATTTT CAIQGGQNQPQHF
. TRBD2 TRBJ2-2 TRBV5-8 TGTGCCAGCAGCCGACAGGGACTAGCGGGAGAACCCACCGGGGAGCTGTTTTTT CASSRQGLAGEPTGELFF
few TRBD2 TRBJ2-1 TRBV7-2 TGTGCCAGCAGCAGTAGCGGGAGGGACGACAATGAGCAGTTCTTC CASSSSGRDDNEQFF
. . TRBJ1-1 TRBV2 TGTGCCAGCAGTGTACATGAGAACACTGAAGCTTTCTTT CASSVHENTEAFF
. . TRBJ2-7 TRBV27 TGTGCCAGCAGTCCGGGACTCTACTACGAGCAGTACTTC CASSPGLYYEQYF
. . TRBJ1-2 TRBV11-3 TGTGCCAGCAGCTTACAACCGGGGGTGGGCTATGGCTACACCTTC CASSLQPGVGYGYTF
. TRBD1 TRBJ1-2 TRBV28 TGTGCCAGCAGTACGACAGGGACCGGCTACACCTTC CASSTTGTGYTF
many TRBD2 TRBJ2-2 TRBV5-4 TGTGCCAGCAGCTTGCGGCTAGCGGGAGCGGCTGGGGGCACCGGGGAGCTGTTTTTT CASSLRLAGAAGGTGELFF
. . TRBJ2-1 TRBV27 TGTGCCAGCAGCGACACGGGGTTTTCCTACAATGAGCAGTTCTTC CASSDTGFSYNEQFF
once . TRBJ1-2 TRBV28 TGTGCCAGCAGTTTAACCCAGGGCTGGGACTATGGCTACACCTTC CASSLTQGWDYGYTF
. TRBD2 TRBJ2-2 TRBV30 TGTGCCTGGGAAGGGACTAGCGGGATCACCGGGGAGCTGTTTTTT CAWEGTSGITGELFF
. TRBD1 TRBJ1-2 TRBV10-1 TGCGCCAGCAGGAAAGACCCGGGACAGGGAAACGATGGCTACACCTTC CASRKDPGQGNDGYTF
. . TRBJ2-7 TRBV7-9 TGTGCCAGCAGCTATACTTACTCCTACGAGCAGTACTTC CASSYTYSYEQYF